The sequence of this T cell receptor (beta chain) was determined in a study of blood T cell repertoires in COVID-19. Study-level information: Material from acute and convalescent COVID-19 was sourced from the United States, Italy and Spain.

The CDR3 has 14 amino acids. The J segment lost 7 bases and the V segment lost 2 bases, leaving 6 bases of the junction unmatched. CDR1 is SGHRS and CDR2 is YFSETQ in the germline V gene. Original data processing: Quantification of nucleated cells was approximated via reference gene primer amplification. Clones were read by immunoSEQ multiplex PCR, and TCRdb kept only the in-frame ones, dropping some. V and J calls and clone size are as listed in that table; D and trimming were resolved from the DNA. The table records 390,000 or so clones, more than 75% of them present only once. What the recovered Cohort 3 donors had was two negative PCRs, clearance, or symptom resolution.

The source material was PBMCs or T cells enriched from blood (not recorded which). This chain connects TRBV5-1 to TRBJ2-1; 7 bases line up with TRBD1. The source of this sequence is a woman between 45 and 65 years old who had recovered from COVID-19. CDR3 loop: CASSFSTGVNEQFF. The CDR3 DNA sequence: TGCGCCAGCAGCTTTTCTACAGGGGTAAATGAGCAGTTCTTC.